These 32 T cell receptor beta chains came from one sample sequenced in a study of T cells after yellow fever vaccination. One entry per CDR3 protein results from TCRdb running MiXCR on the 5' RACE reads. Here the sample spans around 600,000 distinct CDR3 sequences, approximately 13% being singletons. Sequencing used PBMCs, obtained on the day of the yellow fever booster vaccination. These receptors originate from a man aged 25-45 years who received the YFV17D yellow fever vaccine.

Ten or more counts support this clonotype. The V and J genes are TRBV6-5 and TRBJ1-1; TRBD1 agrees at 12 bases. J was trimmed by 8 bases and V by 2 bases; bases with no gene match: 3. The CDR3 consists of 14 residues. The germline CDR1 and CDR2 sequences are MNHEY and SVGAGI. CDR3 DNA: TGTGCCAGCAGTTACGGGGGGACAGGGGGCGAAGCTTTCTTT. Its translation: CASSYGGTGGEAFF.

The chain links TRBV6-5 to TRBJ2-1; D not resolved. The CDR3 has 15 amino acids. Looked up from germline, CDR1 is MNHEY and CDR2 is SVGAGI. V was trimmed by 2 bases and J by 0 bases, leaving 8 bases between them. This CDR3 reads CASSYVVSSYNEQFF. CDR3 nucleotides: TGTGCCAGCAGTTACGTAGTAAGCTCCTACAATGAGCAGTTCTTC.

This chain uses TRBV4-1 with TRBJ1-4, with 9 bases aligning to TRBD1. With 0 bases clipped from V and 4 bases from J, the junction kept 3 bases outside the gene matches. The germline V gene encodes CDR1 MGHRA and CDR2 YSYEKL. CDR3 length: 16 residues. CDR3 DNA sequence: TGCGCCAGCAGCCAAGAAGGGACAGGGATTAATGAAAAACTGTTTTTT. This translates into CASSQEGTGINEKLFF.

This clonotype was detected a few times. This chain's CDR3 is CASSFPSGTARDNQPQHF. The CDR3 region has the DNA TGTGCCAGTAGTTTCCCGAGTGGGACAGCGCGAGACAATCAGCCCCAGCATTTT. The chain links TRBV19 to TRBJ1-5, with TRBD1 identical over 7 bases. V shed 5 bases and J 3 bases; nucleotides not matched to a gene: 16. The germline V gene has CDR1 LNHDA and CDR2 SQIVND (reference sequence). CDR3 size: 18 residues.

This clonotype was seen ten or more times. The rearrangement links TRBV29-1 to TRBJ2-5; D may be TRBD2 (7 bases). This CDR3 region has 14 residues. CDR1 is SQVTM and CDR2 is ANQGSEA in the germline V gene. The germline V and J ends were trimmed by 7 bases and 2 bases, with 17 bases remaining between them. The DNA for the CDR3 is TGCAGCGACCGTCGAGGGGGGGTTCAAGAGACCCAGTACTTC. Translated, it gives CSDRRGGVQETQYF. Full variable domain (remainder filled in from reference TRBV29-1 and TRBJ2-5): SAVISQKPSRDICQRGTSLTIQCQVDSQVTMMFWYRQQPGQSLTLIATANQGSEATYESGFVIDKFPISRPNLTFSTLTVSNMSPEDSSIYLCSDRRGGVQETQYFGPGTRLLVL.

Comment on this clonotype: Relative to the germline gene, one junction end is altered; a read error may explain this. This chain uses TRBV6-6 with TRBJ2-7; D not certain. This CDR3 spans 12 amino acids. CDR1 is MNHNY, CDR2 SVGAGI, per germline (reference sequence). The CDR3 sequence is CASSYSNSRAIF. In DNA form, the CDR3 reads TGTGCCAGCAGTTACTCGAATTCTCGGGCAATCTTC.

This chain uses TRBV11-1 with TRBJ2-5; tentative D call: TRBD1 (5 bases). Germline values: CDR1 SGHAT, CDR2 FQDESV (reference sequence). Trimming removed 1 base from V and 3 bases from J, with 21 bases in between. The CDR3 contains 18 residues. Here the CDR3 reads CASSLGSYVGQLKETQYF. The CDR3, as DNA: TGTGCCAGCAGCTTAGGGTCGTATGTGGGGCAGCTAAAAGAGACCCAGTACTTC.

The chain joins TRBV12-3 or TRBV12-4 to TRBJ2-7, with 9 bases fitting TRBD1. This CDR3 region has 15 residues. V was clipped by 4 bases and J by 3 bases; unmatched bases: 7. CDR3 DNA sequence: TGTGCCAGCAGTTCCCACGGGACAGGGCGCTACGAGCAGTACTTC. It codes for CASSSHGTGRYEQYF.

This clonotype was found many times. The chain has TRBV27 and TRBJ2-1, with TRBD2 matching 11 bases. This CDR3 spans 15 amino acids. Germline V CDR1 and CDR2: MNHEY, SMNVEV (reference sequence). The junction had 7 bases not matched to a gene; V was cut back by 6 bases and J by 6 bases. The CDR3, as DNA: TGTGCCAGCAGATTAGCGGGAGGGCCTGGCAATGAGCAGTTCTTC. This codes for CASRLAGGPGNEQFF.

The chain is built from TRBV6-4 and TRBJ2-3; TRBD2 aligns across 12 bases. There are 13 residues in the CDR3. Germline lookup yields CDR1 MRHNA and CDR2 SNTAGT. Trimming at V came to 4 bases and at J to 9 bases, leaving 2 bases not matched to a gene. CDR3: CASSGTSGITQYF. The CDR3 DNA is TGTGCCAGCAGTGGGACTAGCGGGATAACGCAGTATTTT.

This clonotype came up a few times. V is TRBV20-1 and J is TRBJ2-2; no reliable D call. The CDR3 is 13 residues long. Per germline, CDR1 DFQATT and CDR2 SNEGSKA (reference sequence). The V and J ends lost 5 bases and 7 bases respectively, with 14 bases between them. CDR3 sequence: CSAPLGSGGELFF. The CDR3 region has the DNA TGCAGTGCTCCCCTAGGCTCGGGCGGGGAGCTGTTTTTT.

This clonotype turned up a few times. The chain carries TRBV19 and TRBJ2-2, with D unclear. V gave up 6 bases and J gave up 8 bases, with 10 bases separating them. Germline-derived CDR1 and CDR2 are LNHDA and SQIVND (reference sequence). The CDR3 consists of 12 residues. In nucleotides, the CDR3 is TGTGCCAGTAGGGGCCCGGATGGGGAGCTGTTTTTT. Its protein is CASRGPDGELFF.

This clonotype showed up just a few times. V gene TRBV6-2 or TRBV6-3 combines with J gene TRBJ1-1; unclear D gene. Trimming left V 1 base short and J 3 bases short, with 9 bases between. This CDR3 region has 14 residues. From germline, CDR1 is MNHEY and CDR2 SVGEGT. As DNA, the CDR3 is TGTGCCAGCAGTTACTTGGGCCCGGACACTGAAGCTTTCTTT. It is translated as CASSYLGPDTEAFF.

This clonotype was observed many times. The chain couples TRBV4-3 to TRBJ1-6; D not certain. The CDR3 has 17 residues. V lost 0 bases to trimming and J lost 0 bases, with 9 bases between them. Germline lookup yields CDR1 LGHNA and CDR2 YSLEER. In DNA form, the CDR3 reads TGCGCCAGCAGCCAAGATCGCGGTAGCTCCTATAATTCACCCCTCCACTTT. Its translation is CASSQDRGSSYNSPLHF.

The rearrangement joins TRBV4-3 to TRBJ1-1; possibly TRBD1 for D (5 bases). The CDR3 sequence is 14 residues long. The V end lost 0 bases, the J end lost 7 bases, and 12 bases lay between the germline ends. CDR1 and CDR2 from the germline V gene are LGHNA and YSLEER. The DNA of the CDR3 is TGCGCCAGCAGCCAAGATCACGGACACTATGAAGCTTTCTTT. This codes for CASSQDHGHYEAFF.

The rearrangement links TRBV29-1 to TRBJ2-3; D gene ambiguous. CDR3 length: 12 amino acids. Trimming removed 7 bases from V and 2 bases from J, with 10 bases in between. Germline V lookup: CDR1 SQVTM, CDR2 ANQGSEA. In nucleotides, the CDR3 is TGCAGCGCGACGGCGCTCACAGATACGCAGTATTTT. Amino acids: CSATALTDTQYF.

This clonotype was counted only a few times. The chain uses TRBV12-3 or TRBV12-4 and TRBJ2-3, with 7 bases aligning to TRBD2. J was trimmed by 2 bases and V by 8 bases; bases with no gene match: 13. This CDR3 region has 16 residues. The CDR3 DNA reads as TGTGCCAGCTCGAACCAGGCGCGGGGGATCACAGATACGCAGTATTTT. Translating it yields CASSNQARGITDTQYF.

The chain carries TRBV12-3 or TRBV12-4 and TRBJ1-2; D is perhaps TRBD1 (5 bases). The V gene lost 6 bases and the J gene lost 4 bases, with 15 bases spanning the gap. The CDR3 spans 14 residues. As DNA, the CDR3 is TGTGCCAGCAGCGGACAAGACGCTATCTATGGCTACACCTTC. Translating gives CASSGQDAIYGYTF.

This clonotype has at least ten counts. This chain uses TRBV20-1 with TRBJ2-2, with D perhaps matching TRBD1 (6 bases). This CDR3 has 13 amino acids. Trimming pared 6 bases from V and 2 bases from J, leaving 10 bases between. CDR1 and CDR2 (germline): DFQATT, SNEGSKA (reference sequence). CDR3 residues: CSATGTNTGELFF. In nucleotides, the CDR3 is TGCAGTGCAACCGGGACAAACACCGGGGAGCTGTTTTTT.

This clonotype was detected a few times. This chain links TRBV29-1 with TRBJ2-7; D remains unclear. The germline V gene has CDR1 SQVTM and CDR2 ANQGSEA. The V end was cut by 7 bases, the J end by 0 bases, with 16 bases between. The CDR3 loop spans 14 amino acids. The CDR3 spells CSASSGSSSYEQYF. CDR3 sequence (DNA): TGCAGCGCTTCGTCGGGTTCCTCCTCCTACGAGCAGTACTTC.

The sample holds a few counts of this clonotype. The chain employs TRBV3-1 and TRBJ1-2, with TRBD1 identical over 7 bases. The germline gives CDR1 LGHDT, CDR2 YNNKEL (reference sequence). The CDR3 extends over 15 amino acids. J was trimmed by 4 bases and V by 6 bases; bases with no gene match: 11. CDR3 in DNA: TGTGCCAGCAGACCAGGGACAGCTTCCTCCTATGGCTACACCTTC. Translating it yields CASRPGTASSYGYTF.

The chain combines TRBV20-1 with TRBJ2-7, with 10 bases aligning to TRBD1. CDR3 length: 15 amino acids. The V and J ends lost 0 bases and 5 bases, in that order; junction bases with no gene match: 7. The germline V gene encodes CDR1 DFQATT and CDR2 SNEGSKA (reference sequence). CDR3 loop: CSARDSGQGWNEQYF. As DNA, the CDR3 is TGCAGTGCTAGAGATTCGGGACAGGGGTGGAACGAGCAGTACTTC.

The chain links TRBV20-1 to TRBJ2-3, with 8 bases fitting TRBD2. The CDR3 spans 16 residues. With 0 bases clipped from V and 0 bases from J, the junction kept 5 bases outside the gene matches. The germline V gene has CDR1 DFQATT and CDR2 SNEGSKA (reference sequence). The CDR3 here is CSARDMAGGSTDTQYF. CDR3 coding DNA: TGCAGTGCTAGAGATATGGCGGGAGGCAGCACAGATACGCAGTATTTT.

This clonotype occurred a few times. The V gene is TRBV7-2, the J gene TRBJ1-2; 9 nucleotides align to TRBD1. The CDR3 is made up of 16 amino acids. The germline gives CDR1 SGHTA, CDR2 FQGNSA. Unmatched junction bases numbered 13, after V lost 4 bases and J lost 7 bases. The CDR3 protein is CASSSLPNRGRGGYTF. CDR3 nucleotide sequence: TGTGCCAGCAGCTCCCTACCCAACAGGGGGCGGGGTGGCTACACCTTC.

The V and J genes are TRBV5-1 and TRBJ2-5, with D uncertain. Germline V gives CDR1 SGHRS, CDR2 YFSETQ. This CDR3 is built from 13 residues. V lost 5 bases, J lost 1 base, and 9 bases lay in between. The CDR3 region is CASRFRGQETQYF. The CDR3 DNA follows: TGCGCCAGCAGGTTCAGAGGCCAAGAGACCCAGTACTTC.

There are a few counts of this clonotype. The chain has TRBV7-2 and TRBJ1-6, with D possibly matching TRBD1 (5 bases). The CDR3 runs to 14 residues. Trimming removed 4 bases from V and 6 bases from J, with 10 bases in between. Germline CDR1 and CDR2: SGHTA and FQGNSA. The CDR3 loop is CASSSRQTNSPLHF. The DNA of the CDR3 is TGTGCCAGCAGCTCAAGACAGACTAATTCACCCCTCCACTTT.

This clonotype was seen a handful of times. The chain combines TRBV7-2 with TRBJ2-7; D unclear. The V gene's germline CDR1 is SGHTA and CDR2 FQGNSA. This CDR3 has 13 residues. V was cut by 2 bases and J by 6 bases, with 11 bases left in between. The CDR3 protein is CASSLPQAREQYF. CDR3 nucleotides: TGTGCCAGCAGCTTACCTCAGGCTCGCGAGCAGTACTTC. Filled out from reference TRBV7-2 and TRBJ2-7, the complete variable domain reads GAGVSQSPSNKVTEKGKDVELRCDPISGHTALYWYRQSLGQGLEFLIYFQGNSAPDKSGLPSDRFSAERTGGSVSTLTIQRTQQEDSAVYLCASSLPQAREQYFGPGTRLTVT.

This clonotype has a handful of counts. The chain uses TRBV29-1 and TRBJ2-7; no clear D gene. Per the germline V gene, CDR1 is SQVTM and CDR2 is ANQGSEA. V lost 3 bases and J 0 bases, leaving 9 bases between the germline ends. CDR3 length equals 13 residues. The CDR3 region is CSVETALSYEQYF. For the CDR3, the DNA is TGCAGCGTTGAGACCGCTCTCTCCTACGAGCAGTACTTC.

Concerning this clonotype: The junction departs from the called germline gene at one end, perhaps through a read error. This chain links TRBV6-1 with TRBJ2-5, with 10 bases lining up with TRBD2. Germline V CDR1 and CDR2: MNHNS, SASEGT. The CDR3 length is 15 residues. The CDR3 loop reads CASSEAPGLAKTQYF. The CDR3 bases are TGTGCCAGCAGCGAAGCCCCGGGACTAGCGAAGACCCAGTACTTC.

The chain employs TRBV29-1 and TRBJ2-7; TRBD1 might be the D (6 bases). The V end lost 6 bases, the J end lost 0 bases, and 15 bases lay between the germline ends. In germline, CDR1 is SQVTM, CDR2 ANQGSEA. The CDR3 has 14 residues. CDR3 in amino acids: CSVTTGQSSYEQYF. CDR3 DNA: TGCAGCGTGACGACAGGACAGAGCTCCTACGAGCAGTACTTC.

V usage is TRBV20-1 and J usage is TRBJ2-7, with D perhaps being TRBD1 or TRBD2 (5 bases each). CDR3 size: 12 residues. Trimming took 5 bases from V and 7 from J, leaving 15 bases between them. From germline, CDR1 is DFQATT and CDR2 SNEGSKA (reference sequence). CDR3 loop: CSAPGPTREQYF. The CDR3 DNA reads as TGCAGTGCTCCGGGACCAACCCGAGAGCAGTACTTC.

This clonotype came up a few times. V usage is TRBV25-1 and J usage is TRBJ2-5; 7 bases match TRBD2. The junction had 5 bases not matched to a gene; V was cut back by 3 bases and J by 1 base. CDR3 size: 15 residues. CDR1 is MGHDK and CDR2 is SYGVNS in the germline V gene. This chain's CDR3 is CASSDSGEGQETQYF. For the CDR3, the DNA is TGTGCCAGCAGTGATTCCGGGGAGGGCCAAGAGACCCAGTACTTC. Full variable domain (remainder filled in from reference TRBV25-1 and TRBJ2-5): EADIYQTPRYLVIGTGKKITLECSQTMGHDKMYWYQQDPGMELHLIHYSYGVNSTEKGDLSSESTVSRIRTEHFPLTLESARPSHTSQYLCASSDSGEGQETQYFGPGTRLLVL.